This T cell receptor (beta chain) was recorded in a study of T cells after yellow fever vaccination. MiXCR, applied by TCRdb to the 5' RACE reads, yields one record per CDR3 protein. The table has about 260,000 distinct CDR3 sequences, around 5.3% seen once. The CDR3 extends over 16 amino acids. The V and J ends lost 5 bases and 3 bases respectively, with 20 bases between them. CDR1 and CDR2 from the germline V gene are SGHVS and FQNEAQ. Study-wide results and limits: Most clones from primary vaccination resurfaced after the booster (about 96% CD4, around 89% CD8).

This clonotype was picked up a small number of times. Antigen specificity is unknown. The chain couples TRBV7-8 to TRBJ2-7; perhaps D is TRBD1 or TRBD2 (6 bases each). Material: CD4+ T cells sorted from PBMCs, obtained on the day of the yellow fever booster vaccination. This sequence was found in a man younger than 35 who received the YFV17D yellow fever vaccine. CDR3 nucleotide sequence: TGTGCCAGCAGCCCACGGGGGCAAGGAAACCACTACGAGCAGTACGTC. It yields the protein CASSPRGQGNHYEQYV.